The rows below give T cell receptor beta chains drawn from one sample of a study of T cell changes during pregnancy in multiple sclerosis. TCRdb's table, derived via immunoSEQ multiplex PCR, lists solely in-frame clones and lacks some. The table lists about 36,000 clones, around 92% of them singletons. The input for sequencing was CD4+ T cells from peripheral blood mononuclear cells, taken in the second trimester of pregnancy. The receptors were sampled from a female donor in good health, enrolled as a control in a pregnancy study. Both conserved end residues are trimmed from each CDR3. D genes are given only for firm matches.

j_call,cdr3_length,d_call,v_call,cdr3_aa
TRBJ1-4,10,NA,TRBV6-5,ASSYIGEKLF
TRBJ1-5,13,NA,TRBV2,ASSVVGRPNQPQH
TRBJ2-7,15,TRBD2,TRBV10-1,ASSRVLAGRWGWEQY
TRBJ1-1,12,TRBD1,TRBV28,ASSTGQLYTEAF
TRBJ2-3,11,TRBD1,TRBV6-5,ASRNPGGDTQY
TRBJ1-2,12,NA,TRBV7-2,ASSLAGAGLGYT
TRBJ1-2,12,TRBD1,TRBV19,ASSRDSVNYGYT
TRBJ2-3,15,TRBD2,TRBV5-4,ASSLELADHRADTQY
TRBJ1-5,14,NA,TRBV28,ASSPFGGGGNQPQH
TRBJ2-3,17,NA,TRBV27,ASSLTLEYWLQDTDTQY
TRBJ1-2,11,NA,TRBV29-1,SVGEQVNYGYT
TRBJ1-1,11,NA,TRBV5-1,ASSLGGPPAAF
TRBJ2-5,13,NA,TRBV6-5,ASSYTQTGQETQY
TRBJ1-4,16,NA,TRBV14,ASSQVFSGLRSNEKLF
TRBJ2-3,10,NA,TRBV7-8,ASSLRTDTQY
TRBJ2-7,12,TRBD2,TRBV11-3,ASSQSGASYEQY
TRBJ2-7,10,TRBD2,TRBV18,ASSHTSVEQY
TRBJ1-2,12,TRBD1,TRBV19,ASSRDRGNYGYT
TRBJ1-1,11,NA,TRBV5-1,ASSLIRGTEAF
TRBJ2-1,12,NA,TRBV5-1,ASRLADSYNEQF
TRBJ1-2,9,NA,TRBV5-1,ASSLDRGYT
TRBJ1-3,14,NA,TRBV29-1,SAGEIRASSGNTIY
TRBJ2-1,9,NA,TRBV5-4,ASANYNEQF
TRBJ1-1,10,TRBD1,TRBV2,ASSGQGSEAF
TRBJ2-5,12,TRBD2,TRBV6-1,ASSRGLVQETQY
TRBJ2-5,14,NA,TRBV10-1,ASNSSLSEPTLAQY
TRBJ1-1,13,TRBD1,TRBV28,ASSPLDRDLTEAF
TRBJ2-3,12,NA,TRBV9,ASSVASSTDTQY
TRBJ2-3,13,NA,TRBV7-8,ASSFGIPPTDTQY
TRBJ1-5,12,NA,TRBV6-5,ASSYYTGYQPQH
TRBJ1-2,12,NA,TRBV4-1,ASSQPGQRYGYT
TRBJ2-1,16,TRBD2,TRBV5-4,ASSYRRLAGALYNEQF
TRBJ1-6,12,NA,TRBV6-5,ASSYSGGDSPLH
TRBJ2-3,13,TRBD1,TRBV10-3,AISESRGLADTQY
TRBJ1-2,13,TRBD1,TRBV6-6,ASNRLTGQLYGYT
TRBJ2-5,15,NA,TRBV30,AWSRIPDRRVQETQY
TRBJ1-5,10,NA,TRBV28,ASWEGTQPQH
TRBJ1-1,11,NA,TRBV19,ASTRDRNTEAF
TRBJ1-5,14,NA,TRBV6-1,ASSVFVLRGNQPQH
TRBJ2-5,16,NA,TRBV25-1,ASSVHLRDAEGRETQY
TRBJ2-3,14,TRBD2,TRBV5-1,ASSSGLAGFTDTQY
TRBJ2-3,14,TRBD2,TRBV11-2,ASSLTSASMMDTQY
TRBJ2-7,12,TRBD1,TRBV11-3,ASSPNRGSYEQY